The 2 T cell receptor beta chains given below trace back to one sample, sequenced in a study of CD8 T cells in ankylosing spondylitis (dated by TCRdb to the late 2010s). Library method: 5' RACE. Sequencing was performed on an Illumina HiSeq 2500. TCRdb ran its own pipeline on the public reads, namely fastp trimming at Q25 and MiXCR clone calling, and kept in-frame beta chains. Every CDR3 protein is listed once, alongside the most common genes and DNA of its rows. For this sample there are fewer than 200,000 distinct CDR3 sequences; 9.8% appear just once. About 15% of the sample goes to the ten largest clones. Specimen: blood, either unsorted or a sorted T cell fraction (not recorded which). Receptor source: a female donor with ankylosing spondylitis or in good health (not recorded which).

This clonotype was found many times. The rearrangement uses TRBV10-3 and TRBJ1-5, with no clear D. The V gene lost 3 bases and the J gene lost 4 bases, with 10 bases spanning the gap. The germline gives CDR1 ENHRY, CDR2 SYGVKD. The CDR3 consists of 14 residues. The CDR3 spells CAISEGVGNQPQHF. In DNA, the CDR3 is TGTGCCATCAGTGAAGGAGTAGGGAATCAGCCCCAGCATTTT.

This clonotype was detected only a few times. The rearrangement joins TRBV12-5 to TRBJ2-7; D may be TRBD1 (5 bases). Trimming took 2 bases from V and 1 from J, leaving 18 bases between them. Looked up from germline, CDR1 is LGHNT and CDR2 is FRNRAP. This CDR3 is built from 17 residues. Here the CDR3 DNA reads TGTGCTAGTGGTTTGATCGGGTTGGACATGGAGTCCTACGAGCAGTACTTC. This sequence encodes CASGLIGLDMESYEQYF.